This T cell receptor (beta chain) was captured in a study of glioma-infiltrating T cells after dendritic cell vaccination. Across the study: Autologous tumor lysate was loaded overnight onto monocyte-derived dendritic cells grown less than 8 days with IL-4 and GM-CSF. Dendritic cell vaccine was injected intradermally three times, biweekly. Study results and caveats: Complete blood and tumor specimen sets were limited to few patients.

As concerns this clone: Its antigen remains unidentified.

Here immunoSEQ multiplex PCR was the method, and the copy in TCRdb shows in-frame clones only, minus some. In the table there are around 96,000 clones, 79% of which are singletons. CDR3 size: 14 residues. CDR1 is SGHRS, CDR2 YFSETQ, per germline. The V gene end was trimmed by 1 base and the J gene end by 7 bases; junction bases not matched to a gene: 6. The source material was blood, sampled before dendritic cell vaccination. The gene calls are TRBV5-1 and TRBJ2-7, with 9 nucleotides matching TRBD2. The sequence was obtained from a human donor with glioblastoma. CDR3 in amino acids: CASSLLREGGEQYF. The DNA for the CDR3 is TGCGCCAGCAGCTTGCTGCGGGAGGGAGGGGAGCAGTACTTC.